A selection of T cell receptor beta chains follows, all from one sample in a study of T cell repertoires in ileal Crohn's disease. Method: immunoSEQ multiplex PCR; TCRdb's copy keeps in-frame clones and lacks some. Among almost 5,500 clones listed, roughly 80% were seen once. The sequenced sample was ileal tissue. The receptors derive from an adult with Crohn's disease. Both conserved end residues are part of each CDR3. The D gene is left open where the match is weak. Only part of the rows carry a size: once, few, many, or a class if the clone is expanded.

V	D	J	size	DNA	CDR3
TRBV11-2	TRBD1	TRBJ1-1	NA	TGTGCCAGCAGCCTACAGGGGCAGGGGACTGAAGCTTTCTTT	CASSLQGQGTEAFF
TRBV2	NA	TRBJ1-4	NA	TGTGCCAGCAGTGAAAGGGCAGGGAATATCGAAAAACTGTTTTTT	CASSERAGNIEKLFF
TRBV6-6	NA	TRBJ2-1	NA	TGTGCCAGCACTAGAGGGAGCCCCTCCTACAATGAGCAGTTCTTC	CASTRGSPSYNEQFF
TRBV7-9	NA	TRBJ1-5	NA	TGTGCCAGCAGCTTACAGGGCAATCAGCCCCAGCATTTT	CASSLQGNQPQHF
TRBV15	TRBD2	TRBJ2-7	NA	TGTGCCACCAGCAGAGATTGGGGGGGAACGCGTCCACGGCAGTACTTC	CATSRDWGGTRPRQYF
TRBV19	NA	TRBJ2-4	few	TGTGCCAGTAGTGTGATCGACGGACTAGCCAAAAACATTCAGTACTTC	CASSVIDGLAKNIQYF
TRBV11-2	NA	TRBJ2-7	NA	TGTGCCAGCAGCTCAGGGGCTTACTACGAGCAGTACTTC	CASSSGAYYEQYF
TRBV6-5	NA	TRBJ2-2	NA	TGTGCCAGCAGGCCTCTTCGTTGGACCGGGGAGCTGTTTTTT	CASRPLRWTGELFF
TRBV5-1	NA	TRBJ2-2	NA	TGCGCCAGCAGCTTGGTTTCGGATTCGAACACCGGGGAGCTGTTTTTT	CASSLVSDSNTGELFF
TRBV19	NA	TRBJ2-6	NA	TGTGCCAGCGACGCGGAGGGGGGGGCCAACGTCCTGACTTTC	CASDAEGGANVLTF
TRBV5-1	NA	TRBJ2-4	once	TGCGCCAGCAGCACCGCAGGGGATCATTTGAAAAACATTCAGTACTTC	CASSTAGDHLKNIQYF
TRBV29-1	TRBD2	TRBJ2-1	NA	TGCAGCGCAGGGTGGGAGGGCCGCCATGAGCAGTTCTTC	CSAGWEGRHEQFF
TRBV19	NA	TRBJ2-4	NA	TGTGCCAGTAGTATAGGCTGGAGACAGTACTTC	CASSIGWRQYF
TRBV19	NA	TRBJ2-3	NA	TGTGCCAGTACAAGGCGGCAGACAAGGAATACAGATACGCAGTATTTT	CASTRRQTRNTDTQYF
TRBV7-2	NA	TRBJ1-1	NA	TGTGCCAGCAGCGGTCGACGGGGCAACACTGAAGCTTTCTTT	CASSGRRGNTEAFF
TRBV18	NA	TRBJ1-5	NA	TGTGCCAGCTCATGGTCAGGGGCCGGTCAGCCCCAGCATTTT	CASSWSGAGQPQHF
TRBV7-7	NA	TRBJ2-5	NA	TGTGCCAGCAGCACCCGCCAAGACCGGCAAGAGACCCAGTACTTC	CASSTRQDRQETQYF
TRBV19	TRBD1	TRBJ2-4	NA	TGTGCCAGTAGTATAGGACAGGGGGGCATTCAGTACTTC	CASSIGQGGIQYF
TRBV19	NA	TRBJ1-1	NA	TGTGCCAGTCGCTTCGAGGGGTTCCGGACTGAAGCTTTCTTT	CASRFEGFRTEAFF
TRBV19	NA	TRBJ1-2	NA	TGTGCCAGTAGTCCCGGGACGGTCTATGGCTACACCTTC	CASSPGTVYGYTF
TRBV5-8	NA	TRBJ2-2	NA	TGTGCCAGCAGCTTCTGGACGGCCGGGGAGCTGTTTTTT	CASSFWTAGELFF
TRBV6-6	NA	TRBJ1-4	NA	TGTGCCAGCCTTTTAGGGAAGGGGGTGGCGGAAAAACTGTTTTTT	CASLLGKGVAEKLFF
TRBV5-1	NA	TRBJ1-1	NA	TGCGCCAGCAGCCGGGACCGAATTGGGAACACTGAAGCTTTCTTT	CASSRDRIGNTEAFF